This T cell receptor beta chain is drawn from a study of monozygotic twins with cystic fibrosis. The study, taken as a whole, reports: Nucleotide-identical clonotype sharing was significantly higher within monozygotic CF twin pairs than between unrelated CF individuals. Co-twins had the most similar V usage for 13 of 16 pairs, J for 8.

Turning to this clone: Its antigen is unidentified.

CDR1 and CDR2 from the germline V gene are SGDLS and YYNGEE. V lost 0 bases and J lost 2; bases outside the gene matches: 7. There are 16 residues in the CDR3. This table comes from immunoSEQ multiplex PCR, and its TCRdb copy is limited to in-frame clones, with some not included. The sample carries about 7,500 clones, nearly 95% recorded once. The V call is TRBV9, the J call TRBJ2-5; TRBD2 matches at 7 bases. The sequenced sample consisted of blood. This TCR was recovered from a boy between 2 and 15 years old with cystic fibrosis. DNA of the CDR3: TGTGCCAGCAGCGTAGAGGGCGGGGGATCTCAAGAGACCCAGTACTTC. Protein: CASSVEGGGSQETQYF.